The clone carrying this TCR beta chain was seen only a few times. The source of the sample is a study of CD4 and CD8 cells across lung adenocarcinoma regions. From the PCR reads, TCRdb called clonotypes with MiXCR, one entry per CDR3 protein. The repertoire has some 10,000 distinct CDR3 sequences, approximately 50% of them found once; the top ten carry approximately 17%. Trimming pared 2 bases from V and 6 bases from J, leaving 7 bases between. The CDR3 has 12 amino acids. The germline gives CDR1 SGHNT, CDR2 YENEEA. The patients had localized lung adenocarcinoma, a non-small cell subtype. This clonotype was obtained from a male donor with lung adenocarcinoma. The CD4 and CD8 labels of this study may be unreliable. Sequencing was carried out using CD4+ T cells from the margin of a lung tumor. The chain has TRBV11-3 and TRBJ1-2; D is undetermined. The CDR3 region has the DNA TGTGCCAGCAGCTTATCAGACCATGGCTACACCTTC. Translation: CASSLSDHGYTF.